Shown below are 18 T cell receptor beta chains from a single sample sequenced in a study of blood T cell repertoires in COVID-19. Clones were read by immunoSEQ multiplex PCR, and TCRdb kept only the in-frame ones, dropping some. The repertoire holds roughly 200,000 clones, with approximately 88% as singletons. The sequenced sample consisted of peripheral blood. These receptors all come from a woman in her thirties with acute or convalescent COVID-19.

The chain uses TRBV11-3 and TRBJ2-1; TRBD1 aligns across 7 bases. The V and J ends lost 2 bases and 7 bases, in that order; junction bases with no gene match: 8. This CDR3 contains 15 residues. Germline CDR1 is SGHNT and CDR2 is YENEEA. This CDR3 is CASSLTTGDRNEQFF. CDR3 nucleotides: TGTGCCAGCAGCTTAACAACAGGGGATAGAAATGAGCAGTTCTTC.

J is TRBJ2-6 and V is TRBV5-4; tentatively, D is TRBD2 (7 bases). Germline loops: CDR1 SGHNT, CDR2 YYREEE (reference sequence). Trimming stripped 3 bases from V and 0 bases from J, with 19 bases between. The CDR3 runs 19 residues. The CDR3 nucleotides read TGTGCCAGCAGCTCCGAAGGGGGGGACGCCTACTCTGGGGCCAACGTCCTGACTTTC. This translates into CASSSEGGDAYSGANVLTF.

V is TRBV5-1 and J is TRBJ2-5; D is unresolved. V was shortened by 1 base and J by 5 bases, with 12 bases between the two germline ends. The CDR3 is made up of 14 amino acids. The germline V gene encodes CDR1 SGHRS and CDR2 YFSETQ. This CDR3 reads CASSLKSYGETQYF. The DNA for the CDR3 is TGCGCCAGCAGCTTGAAGTCGTACGGGGAGACCCAGTACTTC. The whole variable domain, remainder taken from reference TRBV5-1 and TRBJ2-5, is KAGVTQTPRYLIKTRGQQVTLSCSPISGHRSVSWYQQTPGQGLQFLFEYFSETQRNKGNFPGRFSGRQFSNSRSEMNVSTLELGDSALYLCASSLKSYGETQYFGPGTRLLVL.

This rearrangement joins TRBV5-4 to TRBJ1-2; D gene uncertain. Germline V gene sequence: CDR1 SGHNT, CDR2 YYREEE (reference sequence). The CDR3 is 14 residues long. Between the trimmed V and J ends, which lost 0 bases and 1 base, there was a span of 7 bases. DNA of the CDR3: TGTGCCAGCAGCTTGGAAAGACATAACTATGGCTACACCTTC. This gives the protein CASSLERHNYGYTF.

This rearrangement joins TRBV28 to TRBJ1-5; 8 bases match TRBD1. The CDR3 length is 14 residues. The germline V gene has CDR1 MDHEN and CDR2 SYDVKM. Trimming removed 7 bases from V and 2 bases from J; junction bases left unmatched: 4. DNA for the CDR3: TGTGCCAGCATGTCAGGGGGCGGCAATCAGCCCCAGCATTTT. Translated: CASMSGGGNQPQHF.

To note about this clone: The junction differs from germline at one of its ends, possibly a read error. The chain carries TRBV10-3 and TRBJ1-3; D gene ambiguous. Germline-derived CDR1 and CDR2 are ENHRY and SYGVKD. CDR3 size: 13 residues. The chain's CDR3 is CATSLDTSVAIYF. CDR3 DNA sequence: TGTGCCACCAGTCTTGACACCTCGGTTGCCATATATTTT.

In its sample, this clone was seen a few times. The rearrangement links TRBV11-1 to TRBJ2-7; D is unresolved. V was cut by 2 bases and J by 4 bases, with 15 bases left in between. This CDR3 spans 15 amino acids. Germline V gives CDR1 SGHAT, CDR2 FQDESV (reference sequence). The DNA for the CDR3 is TGTGCCAGCAGCTTACGGCCCCAAGTCGGGTACGAGCAGTACTTC. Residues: CASSLRPQVGYEQYF.

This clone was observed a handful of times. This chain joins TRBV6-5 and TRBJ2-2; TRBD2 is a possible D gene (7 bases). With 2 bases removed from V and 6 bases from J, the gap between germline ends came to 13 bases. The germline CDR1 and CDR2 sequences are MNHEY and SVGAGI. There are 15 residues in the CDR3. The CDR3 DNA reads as TGTGCCAGCAGTTACGGGGGGGCGGTGCCCGGGGAGCTGTTTTTT. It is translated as CASSYGGAVPGELFF.

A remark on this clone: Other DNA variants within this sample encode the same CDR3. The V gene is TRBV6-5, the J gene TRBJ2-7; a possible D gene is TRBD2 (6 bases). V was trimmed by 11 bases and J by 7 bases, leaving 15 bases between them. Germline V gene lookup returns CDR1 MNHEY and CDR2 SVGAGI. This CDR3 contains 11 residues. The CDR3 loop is CASSYGGEQYF. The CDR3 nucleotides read TGTGCCTCCTCCTATGGAGGGGAGCAGTACTTC.

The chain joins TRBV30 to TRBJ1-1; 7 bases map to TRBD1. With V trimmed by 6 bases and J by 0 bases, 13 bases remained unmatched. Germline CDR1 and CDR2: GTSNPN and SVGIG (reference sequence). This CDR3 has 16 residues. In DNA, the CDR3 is TGTGCCTGCCAACAGGGGTTGGCCTACATGAACACTGAAGCTTTCTTT. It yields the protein CACQQGLAYMNTEAFF.

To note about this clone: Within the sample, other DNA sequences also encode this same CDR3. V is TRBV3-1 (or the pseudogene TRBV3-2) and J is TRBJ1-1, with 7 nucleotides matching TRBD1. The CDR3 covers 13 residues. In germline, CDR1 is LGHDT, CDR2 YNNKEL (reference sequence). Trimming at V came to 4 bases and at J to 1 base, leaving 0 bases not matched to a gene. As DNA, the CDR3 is TGTGCCAGCAGCCGGACAGGGAACACTGAAGCTTTCTTT. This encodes CASSRTGNTEAFF.

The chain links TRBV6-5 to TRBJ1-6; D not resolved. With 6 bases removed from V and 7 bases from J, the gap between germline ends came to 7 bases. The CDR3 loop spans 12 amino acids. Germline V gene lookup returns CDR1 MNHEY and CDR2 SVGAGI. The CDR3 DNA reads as TGTGCCAGCAGGTCAGGAAATTCACCCCTCCACTTT. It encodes CASRSGNSPLHF.

CDR3 nucleotide sequence: TGTGCCAGCACCAAACAGGGGAACACTGAAGCTTTCTTT. It translates to CASTKQGNTEAFF. This chain joins TRBV2 and TRBJ1-1, with D maybe TRBD1 (6 bases). Germline loops: CDR1 SNHLY, CDR2 FYNNEI. This CDR3 spans 13 amino acids. V was cut by 7 bases and J by 1 base, with 10 bases left in between. Full variable domain (rest looked up from reference TRBV2 and TRBJ1-1): EPEVTQTPSHQVTQMGQEVILRCVPISNHLYFYWYRQILGQKVEFLVSFYNNEISEKSEIFDDQFSVERPDGSNFTLKIRSTKLEDSAMYFCASTKQGNTEAFFGQGTRLTVV.

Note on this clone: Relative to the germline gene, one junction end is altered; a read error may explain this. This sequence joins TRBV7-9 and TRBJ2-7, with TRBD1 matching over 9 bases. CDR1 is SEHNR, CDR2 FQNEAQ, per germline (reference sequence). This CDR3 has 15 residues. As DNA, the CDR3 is TGTACCAGCAGCTTAGCTGGGACAGGGAGTTTCGCGCAGTACTTC. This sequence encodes CTSSLAGTGSFAQYF.

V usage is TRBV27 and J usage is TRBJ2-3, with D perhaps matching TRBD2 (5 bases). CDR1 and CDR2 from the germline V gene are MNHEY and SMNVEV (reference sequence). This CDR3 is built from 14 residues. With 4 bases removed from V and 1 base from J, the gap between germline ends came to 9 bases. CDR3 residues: CASSSGLRTDTQYF. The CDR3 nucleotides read TGTGCCAGCAGTTCCGGACTGCGCACAGATACGCAGTATTTT.

Here the CDR3 reads CASSVDAYSSGNTIYF. CDR3 DNA sequence: TGCGCCAGCAGCGTCGACGCCTACAGCTCTGGAAACACCATATATTTT. The chain uses TRBV5-1 and TRBJ1-3; D unclear. The germline gives CDR1 SGHRS, CDR2 YFSETQ. The germline V and J ends were trimmed by 4 bases and 0 bases, with 14 bases remaining between them. The CDR3 is 16 residues long. Based on the CDR3 plus reference TRBV5-1 and TRBJ1-3, the full variable domain is KAGVTQTPRYLIKTRGQQVTLSCSPISGHRSVSWYQQTPGQGLQFLFEYFSETQRNKGNFPGRFSGRQFSNSRSEMNVSTLELGDSALYLCASSVDAYSSGNTIYFGEGSWLTVV.

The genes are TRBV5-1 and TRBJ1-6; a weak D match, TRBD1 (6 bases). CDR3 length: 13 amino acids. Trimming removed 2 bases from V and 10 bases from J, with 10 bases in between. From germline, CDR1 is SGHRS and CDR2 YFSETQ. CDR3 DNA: TGCGCCAGCAGCTTAGGACAGCCGTCACCCCTCCACTTT. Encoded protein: CASSLGQPSPLHF. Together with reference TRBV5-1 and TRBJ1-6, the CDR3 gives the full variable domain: KAGVTQTPRYLIKTRGQQVTLSCSPISGHRSVSWYQQTPGQGLQFLFEYFSETQRNKGNFPGRFSGRQFSNSRSEMNVSTLELGDSALYLCASSLGQPSPLHFGNGTRLTVT.

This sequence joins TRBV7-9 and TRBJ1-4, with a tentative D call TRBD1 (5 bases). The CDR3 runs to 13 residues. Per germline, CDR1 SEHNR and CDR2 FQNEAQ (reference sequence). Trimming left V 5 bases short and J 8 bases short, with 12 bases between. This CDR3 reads CASSHRLEEKLFF. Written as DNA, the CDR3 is TGTGCCAGCAGCCACAGGCTGGAGGAAAAACTGTTTTTT.